Listed below are T cell receptor beta chains from one sample, sequenced in a study of T cell repertoires in cytomegalovirus infection. From the reads, TCRdb called clonotypes with MiXCR, one entry per CDR3 protein. There are more than 350,000 distinct CDR3 sequences in the sample; approximately 31% occur only once, and around 13% lies in the top ten. The material sequenced was PBMCs. These receptor sequences come from a human donor in good health (CMV status not recorded). Some clones in this sample may be carry-over from other donors' samples. CDR3s include the opening cysteine and the closing phenylalanine or tryptophan. The order of the fields is D gene, V gene, clone size, J gene, CDR3 protein, CDR3 DNA. D genes are given only for firm matches. Some rows have no size entry. The others give once, few or many, or a class for an expanded clone.

-,TRBV5-1,few,TRBJ2-1,CASSPEGGGESSYNEQFF,TGCGCCAGCAGCCCGGAGGGGGGGGGGGAAAGCTCCTACAATGAGCAGTTCTTC
-,TRBV7-8,few,TRBJ1-3,CASTHSGISGNTIYF,TGTGCCAGCACCCATTCAGGAATCTCTGGAAACACCATATATTTT
-,TRBV19,-,TRBJ1-1,CASSIELQRNTEAFF,TGTGCCAGTAGTATAGAGCTACAGCGCAACACTGAAGCTTTCTTT
TRBD1,TRBV27,-,TRBJ1-1,CASSLIRDRGRDTEAFF,TGTGCCAGCAGTCTCATCCGGGACAGGGGGCGCGACACTGAAGCTTTCTTT
-,TRBV18,-,TRBJ1-5,CASSPRGGNQPQHF,TGTGCCAGCTCACCACGCGGCGGCAATCAGCCCCAGCATTTT
-,TRBV6-9,-,TRBJ1-2,CASSSHGYTF,TGTGCCAGCAGTTCTCATGGCTACACCTTC
TRBD1,TRBV4-1,few,TRBJ2-7,CASSQDDRVSEQYF,TGCGCCAGCAGCCAAGACGACAGGGTAAGCGAGCAGTACTTC
-,TRBV12-3/TRBV12-4,many,TRBJ2-7,CASSLGGGSSYEQYF,TGTGCCAGCAGTTTAGGAGGGGGGAGCTCCTACGAGCAGTACTTC
-,TRBV5-3,-,TRBJ2-1,CASSFIYSEQFF,TGTGCCAGCAGCTTCATTTACAGCGAGCAGTTCTTC
-,TRBV20-1,-,TRBJ1-2,CSATRQAQGGYTF,TGCAGTGCTACACGACAGGCCCAGGGGGGCTACACCTTC
-,TRBV3-1,once,TRBJ2-5,CASSQDRYETQYF,TGTGCCAGCAGCCAAGATCGTTACGAGACCCAGTACTTC
-,TRBV12-3/TRBV12-4,-,TRBJ1-2,CASAMSRGANYGYTF,TGTGCCAGCGCGATGTCTAGGGGAGCTAACTATGGCTACACCTTC
TRBD2,TRBV7-2,-,TRBJ2-7,CASSLGLAWRKVYEQYF,TGTGCCAGCAGCTTAGGACTAGCGTGGAGGAAAGTCTACGAGCAGTACTTC
TRBD2,TRBV12-3/TRBV12-4,-,TRBJ2-2,CASRKAGGLDGELFF,TGTGCCAGCAGGAAAGCGGGGGGGCTCGACGGGGAGCTGTTTTTT
TRBD1,TRBV19,few,TRBJ1-5,CASSTGTGGFQPQHF,TGTGCCAGTAGTACTGGGACAGGGGGCTTTCAGCCCCAGCATTTT
-,TRBV6-1,many,TRBJ1-5,CASRPGLYSNQPQHF,TGTGCCAGCAGGCCAGGGCTTTATAGCAATCAGCCCCAGCATTTT
-,TRBV2,few,TRBJ2-1,CASSYDNEQFF,TGTGCCAGCAGCTACGACAATGAGCAGTTCTTC
-,TRBV11-2,many,TRBJ2-7,CASSFGQTYYEQYF,TGTGCCAGCAGCTTTGGACAGACTTACTACGAGCAGTACTTC
TRBD1,TRBV11-2,-,TRBJ2-5,CASSSQGAQYF,TGTGCCAGCAGCTCCCAGGGGGCCCAGTACTTC